The 5 T cell receptor beta chains presented below share a single source sample, sequenced in a study of OX40 agonist ivuxolimab in advanced cancers. Library method: the immunoSEQ multiplex PCR assay. Imported from immuneACCESS, the table was reduced by TCRdb to in-frame sequences with V and J called. These copies leave out some clones; in studies compared against another copy, an unresolved V gene accounts for under half, and the cause of the remainder is not known. The sample data list about 26,000 clones, and approximately 83% of these were observed just once. The top ten constitute about 12% of the sample. The sample was CD4+ or CD8+ T cells sorted from blood, taken in a trial of the OX40 agonist ivuxolimab. These receptors were taken from an adult with an advanced solid tumor such as melanoma, head and neck, liver or kidney cancer.

This chain uses TRBV19 with TRBJ2-1; 9 nucleotides align to TRBD1. CDR3 length: 16 residues. The germline CDR1 and CDR2 sequences are LNHDA and SQIVND (reference sequence). Trimming took 5 bases from V and 3 from J; bases not matched to a gene: 8. The CDR3 DNA follows: TGTGCCAGTAGTTCGCAGACAGGGGGAGGCTACAATGAGCAGTTCTTC. It encodes CASSSQTGGGYNEQFF.

The DNA for the CDR3 is TGTGCCAGTAGTAGTTCCCCGAACACTGAAGCTTTCTTT. This translates into CASSSSPNTEAFF. V is TRBV19 and J is TRBJ1-1; no firm D call. The V end lost 4 bases, the J end lost 1 base, and 7 bases lay between the germline ends. This CDR3 has 13 amino acids. Germline-derived CDR1 and CDR2 are LNHDA and SQIVND (reference sequence).

This chain links TRBV10-1 with TRBJ2-2; TRBD1 agrees at 10 bases. This CDR3 has 16 residues. Germline-derived CDR1 and CDR2 are WNHNN and SYGVQD (reference sequence). The trim removed 2 bases at V and 6 bases at J, leaving 6 bases unmatched. The CDR3 reads CASSEPGTGVPGELFF. The CDR3 DNA reads as TGCGCCAGCAGTGAGCCGGGGACAGGGGTCCCCGGGGAGCTGTTTTTT.

The chain carries TRBV6-5 and TRBJ1-2, with 7 positions matching TRBD1. Trimming cost V 6 bases and J 0 bases; bases outside gene matches: 4. Germline-derived CDR1 and CDR2 are MNHEY and SVGAGI. The CDR3 covers 14 residues. The CDR3 nucleotides read TGTGCCAGCAGCCCCGGGACAGCTAACTATGGCTACACCTTC. This encodes CASSPGTANYGYTF.

The chain is built from TRBV7-8 and TRBJ1-3, with D possibly matching TRBD1 (6 bases). CDR1 and CDR2 from the germline V gene are SGHVS and FQNEAQ. The CDR3 contains 19 residues. Trimming left V 0 bases short and J 0 bases short, with 18 bases between. The CDR3 protein is CASSLAEHRVIFSGNTIYF. CDR3 coding DNA: TGTGCCAGCAGCTTAGCGGAACACAGGGTCATCTTCTCTGGAAACACCATATATTTT.